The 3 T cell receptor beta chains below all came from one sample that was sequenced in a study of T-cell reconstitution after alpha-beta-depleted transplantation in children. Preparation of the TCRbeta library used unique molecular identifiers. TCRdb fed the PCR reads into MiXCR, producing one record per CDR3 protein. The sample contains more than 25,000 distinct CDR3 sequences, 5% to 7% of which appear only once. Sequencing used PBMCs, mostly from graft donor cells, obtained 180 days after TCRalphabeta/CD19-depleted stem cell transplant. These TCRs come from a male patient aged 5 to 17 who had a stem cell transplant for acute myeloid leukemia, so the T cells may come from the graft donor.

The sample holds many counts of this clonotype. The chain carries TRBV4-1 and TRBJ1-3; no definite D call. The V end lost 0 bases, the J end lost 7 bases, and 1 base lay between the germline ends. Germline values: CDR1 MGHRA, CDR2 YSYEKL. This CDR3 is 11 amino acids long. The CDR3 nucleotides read TGCGCCAGCAGCCAAGAGAACACCATATATTTT. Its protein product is CASSQENTIYF.

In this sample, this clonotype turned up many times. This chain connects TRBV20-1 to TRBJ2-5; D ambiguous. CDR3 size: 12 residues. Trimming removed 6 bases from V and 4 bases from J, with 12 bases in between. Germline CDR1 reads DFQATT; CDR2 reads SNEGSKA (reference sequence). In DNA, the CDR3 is TGCAGTGCCCGCCTGTTAGGAGAGACCCAGTACTTC. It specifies CSARLLGETQYF.

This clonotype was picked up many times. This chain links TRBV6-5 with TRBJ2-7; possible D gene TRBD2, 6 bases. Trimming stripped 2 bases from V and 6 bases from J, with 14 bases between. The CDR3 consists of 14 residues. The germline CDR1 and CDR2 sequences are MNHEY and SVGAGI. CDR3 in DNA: TGTGCCAGCAGTTACGACGGGAGAGGAGGCGAGCAGTACTTC. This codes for CASSYDGRGGEQYF.